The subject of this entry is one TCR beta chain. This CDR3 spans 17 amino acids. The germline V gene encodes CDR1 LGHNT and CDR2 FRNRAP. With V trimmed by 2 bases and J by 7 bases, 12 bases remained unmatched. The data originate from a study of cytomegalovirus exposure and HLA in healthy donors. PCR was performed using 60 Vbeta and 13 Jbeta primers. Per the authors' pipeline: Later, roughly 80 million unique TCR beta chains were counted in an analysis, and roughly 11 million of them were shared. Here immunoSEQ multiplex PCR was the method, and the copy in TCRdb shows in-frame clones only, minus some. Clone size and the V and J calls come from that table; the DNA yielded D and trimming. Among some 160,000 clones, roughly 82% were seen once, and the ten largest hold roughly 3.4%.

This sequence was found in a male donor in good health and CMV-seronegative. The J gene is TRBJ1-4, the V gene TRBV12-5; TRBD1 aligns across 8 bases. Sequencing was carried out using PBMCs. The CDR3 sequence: CASGLLTTRGRFEKLFF. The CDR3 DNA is TGTGCTAGTGGTTTGCTAACCACCAGGGGGCGTTTTGAAAAACTGTTTTTT.